A single sample is the source of the 7 T cell receptor beta chains below, sequenced in a study of blood T cell repertoires in COVID-19. The table came from immunoSEQ multiplex PCR; TCRdb's copy has only in-frame clones and leaves some out. The data hold some 130,000 clones, with about 76% observed a single time. Sequenced material: peripheral blood. The receptors were gathered from a man aged 80 or over with acute or convalescent COVID-19.

This rearrangement joins TRBV29-1 to TRBJ1-5; 7 bases map to TRBD1. From germline, CDR1 is SQVTM and CDR2 ANQGSEA. With V trimmed by 6 bases and J by 4 bases, 3 bases remained unmatched. The CDR3 length is 12 residues. CDR3 sequence reads: CSVGQPNQPQHF. DNA for the CDR3: TGCAGCGTGGGACAGCCAAATCAGCCCCAGCATTTT.

The sample holds a few counts of this clone. The identical CDR3 is also encoded by other nucleotide sequences in the sample. This chain joins TRBV7-9 and TRBJ1-2; D remains ambiguous. Germline CDR1 and CDR2: SEHNR and FQNEAQ (reference sequence). This CDR3 contains 12 residues. V shed 3 bases and J shed 6 bases, with 8 bases lying between them. CDR3 DNA: TGTGCCAGCAGCTTGAGAGGGCATGGCTACACCTTC. Amino acid sequence: CASSLRGHGYTF.

The rearrangement links TRBV10-3 to TRBJ2-3, with D perhaps matching TRBD2 (6 bases). Trimming took off 4 bases at V and 0 bases at J, with 14 bases between the two ends. This CDR3 region has 16 residues. The V gene's germline CDR1 is ENHRY and CDR2 SYGVKD. The CDR3 spells CAISGGDSPSTDTQYF. The CDR3 nucleotides are TGTGCCATCAGTGGAGGGGACTCTCCTAGCACAGATACGCAGTATTTT.

The chain recombines TRBV5-1 with TRBJ2-5, with 8 bases aligning to TRBD2. Germline V gene lookup returns CDR1 SGHRS and CDR2 YFSETQ. Germline trimming cut 1 base from V and 3 bases from J; bases unmatched to any gene: 5. The CDR3 length is 15 residues. The CDR3 DNA follows: TGCGCCAGCAGCTTGCCCAGCGGGGGCGAAGAGACCCAGTACTTC. Translating it yields CASSLPSGGEETQYF.

The rearrangement uses TRBV4-1 and TRBJ1-2, with a possible D match to TRBD1 (5 bases). V lost 0 bases and J lost 3, with 11 bases in between. Germline V gene lookup returns CDR1 MGHRA and CDR2 YSYEKL. This CDR3 region has 15 residues. The CDR3, as DNA: TGCGCCAGCAGCCAAGATCCGGGGGAAGACTATGGCTACACCTTC. Its protein is CASSQDPGEDYGYTF.

The rearrangement joins TRBV18 to TRBJ1-2, with D hard to call. CDR1 is KGHSH, CDR2 LQKENI, per germline. The V end was cut by 3 bases, the J end by 6 bases, with 17 bases between. The CDR3 is made up of 15 amino acids. The CDR3 DNA reads TGTGCCAGCTCACCCCCAACCATCCGACGGGATGGCTACACCTTC. Protein sequence: CASSPPTIRRDGYTF.

The rearrangement links TRBV2 to TRBJ2-4; 13 bases map to TRBD2. CDR3 length equals 15 residues. Unmatched junction bases numbered 8, after V lost 6 bases and J lost 9 bases. The germline V gene has CDR1 SNHLY and CDR2 FYNNEI. The DNA for the CDR3 is TGTGCCAGCAGGATAACTAGCGGGGGGGTTAGCATTCAGTACTTC. It translates to CASRITSGGVSIQYF.